Listed below are T cell receptor beta chains from one sample, sequenced in a study of T cells of healthy individuals. TCRdb re-called the 5' RACE reads with MiXCR, one entry per CDR3 protein. Seen here are about 57,000 distinct CDR3 sequences, around 15% observed once, and the top ten hold around 5.1%. The receptor set was obtained from a human donor in good health. Both conserved end residues are part of each CDR3. A D gene is named only where the DNA matches it firmly. Clone size is stated in some rows and not others, as once, few, many or a class when expanded.

d_gene	abundance	v_gene	j_gene	CDR3aa	CDR3nt
TRBD2	few	TRBV3-1	TRBJ2-1	CASSLSGGVREQFF	TGTGCCAGCAGCCTTAGCGGGGGGGTCAGAGAGCAGTTCTTC
.	.	TRBV5-1	TRBJ2-3	CASSSKTDTQYF	TGCGCCAGCAGCTCGAAGACAGATACGCAGTATTTT
.	.	TRBV2	TRBJ2-7	CAGCHRLSYEQYF	TGTGCCGGTTGCCACAGGCTATCCTACGAGCAGTACTTC
TRBD2	.	TRBV29-1	TRBJ2-7	CSVSGGSSYEQYF	TGCAGCGTTTCAGGCGGGAGTAGCTACGAGCAGTACTTC
.	many	TRBV6-2/TRBV6-3	TRBJ1-1	CASSYSIWGRMNTEAFF	TGTGCCAGCAGTTACTCGATTTGGGGGCGGATGAACACTGAAGCTTTCTTT
TRBD1	few	TRBV30	TRBJ2-7	CAWSGVTGAYEQYF	TGTGCCTGGAGTGGCGTGACAGGGGCCTACGAGCAGTACTTC
.	few	TRBV12-3/TRBV12-4	TRBJ2-3	CASKGEGPDTQYF	TGTGCCAGCAAAGGAGAAGGTCCAGATACGCAGTATTTT
.	many	TRBV5-6	TRBJ2-1	CASSLVQGTYNEQFF	TGTGCCAGCAGCTTGGTTCAGGGAACCTACAATGAGCAGTTCTTC
TRBD2	few	TRBV4-2	TRBJ2-7	CASSQGLAGKYEQYF	TGTGCCAGCAGCCAAGGACTAGCGGGAAAGTACGAGCAGTACTTC
.	many	TRBV20-1	TRBJ1-5	CSADMEYSNQPQHF	TGCAGTGCTGACATGGAGTATAGCAATCAGCCCCAGCATTTT
.	many	TRBV4-3	TRBJ1-2	CASSHGPQGKVGGYTF	TGCGCCAGCAGCCACGGCCCCCAGGGTAAGGTTGGAGGCTACACCTTC
.	.	TRBV12-3/TRBV12-4	TRBJ2-1	CASRPGRENNEQFF	TGTGCCAGCAGGCCGGGACGGGAGAACAATGAGCAGTTCTTC
TRBD2	many	TRBV7-8	TRBJ2-1	CASSLKGGEGYNEQFF	TGTGCCAGCAGCCTCAAGGGAGGGGAGGGATACAATGAGCAGTTCTTC
.	.	TRBV6-2/TRBV6-3	TRBJ2-3	CASSSDVVTDTQYF	TGTGCCAGCAGTTCGGATGTCGTGACAGATACGCAGTATTTT
TRBD1	many	TRBV18	TRBJ1-5	CASSPRQGPNQPQHF	TGTGCCAGCTCACCTCGACAGGGGCCTAATCAGCCCCAGCATTTT
TRBD2	many	TRBV30	TRBJ2-7	CAWSTGGSAYEQYF	TGTGCCTGGAGTACGGGAGGATCTGCCTACGAGCAGTACTTC
TRBD1	many	TRBV29-1	TRBJ2-7	CSAGTADYVSYEQYF	TGCAGCGCTGGGACAGCCGATTATGTCTCCTACGAGCAGTACTTC
TRBD2	.	TRBV4-2	TRBJ2-1	CASSPGTSGGAGEQFF	TGTGCCAGCAGCCCGGGGACTAGCGGGGGGGCGGGCGAGCAGTTCTTC
TRBD1	few	TRBV5-1	TRBJ2-5	CASYRDRVRRETQYF	TGCGCCAGCTACCGGGACAGGGTACGTCGAGAGACCCAGTACTTC
.	.	TRBV12-3/TRBV12-4	TRBJ2-7	CASSLGGQPSYEQYF	TGTGCCAGCAGTTTGGGTGGACAGCCCTCCTACGAGCAGTACTTC
.	many	TRBV2	TRBJ1-2	CASSEDSRAGYGYTF	TGTGCCAGCAGTGAAGACTCCAGGGCGGGCTATGGCTACACCTTC
.	many	TRBV7-2	TRBJ1-5	CASSLAGHWGDQPQHF	TGTGCCAGCAGCTTAGCCGGACACTGGGGAGATCAGCCCCAGCATTTT
.	.	TRBV13	TRBJ2-3	CASSLQVESTDTQYF	TGTGCCAGCAGCTTACAAGTGGAGAGCACAGATACGCAGTATTTT
TRBD2	many	TRBV2	TRBJ2-3	CASSEARGGQYF	TGTGCCAGCAGTGAAGCCCGGGGGGGGCAGTATTTT
.	.	TRBV19	TRBJ2-1	CASSTNTGTYNEQFF	TGTGCCAGTAGTACAAACACCGGGACGTACAATGAGCAGTTCTTC
.	many	TRBV5-6	TRBJ1-5	CASSLRSYSNQPQHF	TGTGCCAGCAGCTTAAGGTCATATAGCAATCAGCCCCAGCATTTT
.	few	TRBV13	TRBJ1-3	CASSGWFSGNTIYF	TGTGCCAGCAGCGGGTGGTTCTCTGGAAACACCATATATTTT
.	.	TRBV11-2	TRBJ1-4	CASSLGQLNEKLFF	TGTGCCAGCAGCTTAGGGCAGCTAAATGAAAAACTGTTTTTT
TRBD2	many	TRBV5-5	TRBJ2-4	CASSFGTSLAQNIQYF	TGTGCCAGCAGCTTCGGGACTAGCTTAGCCCAAAACATTCAGTACTTC
TRBD1	many	TRBV15	TRBJ1-2	CATSSEYGAGTGGLGGYTF	TGTGCCACCAGCAGTGAATATGGAGCCGGGACAGGGGGCTTGGGAGGCTACACCTTC
.	.	TRBV6-1	TRBJ1-2	CASSEALNYGYTF	TGTGCCAGCAGTGAAGCTCTGAACTATGGCTACACCTTC
.	.	TRBV24-1	TRBJ2-3	CATSDTAEPTDTQYF	TGTGCCACCAGTGATACGGCGGAACCTACAGATACGCAGTATTTT
TRBD1	.	TRBV7-8	TRBJ1-1	CASSRTGGTEAFF	TGTGCCAGCAGCAGGACAGGGGGGACTGAAGCTTTCTTT
.	few	TRBV6-1	TRBJ1-2	CASSENPLGYTF	TGTGCCAGCAGTGAAAACCCCTTAGGTTACACCTTC
.	few	TRBV12-3/TRBV12-4	TRBJ1-1	CASSQTRVYTEAFF	TGTGCCAGCAGTCAAACCAGGGTATACACTGAAGCTTTCTTT
.	few	TRBV11-3	TRBJ2-2	CASSPSSGLAGELFF	TGTGCCAGCAGCCCCTCGTCCGGACTTGCCGGGGAGCTGTTTTTT
TRBD2	few	TRBV6-1	TRBJ2-2	CASSELAGEGPGGELFF	TGTGCCAGCAGTGAATTGGCGGGAGAAGGGCCCGGCGGGGAGCTGTTTTTT
TRBD2	many	TRBV29-1	TRBJ2-3	CSVDGTSGRKTDTQYF	TGCAGCGTGGACGGGACTAGCGGGAGGAAAACAGATACGCAGTATTTT
.	.	TRBV6-2/TRBV6-3	TRBJ2-7	CASTPDTGYYEQYF	TGTGCCAGCACCCCCGATACAGGCTACTACGAGCAGTACTTC
.	few	TRBV21-1	TRBJ2-1	CASSKVGTVLAGGPAEQFF	TGTGCCAGCAGCAAAGTAGGGACGGTACTAGCGGGAGGGCCGGCTGAGCAGTTCTTC
.	few	TRBV6-2/TRBV6-3	TRBJ2-7	CASSYLNHEQYF	TGTGCCAGCAGTTACCTGAACCACGAGCAGTACTTC
.	few	TRBV18	TRBJ2-1	CASTIGLNEQFF	TGTGCCAGCACCATAGGTCTCAATGAGCAGTTCTTC
TRBD2	.	TRBV27	TRBJ2-2	CASSFSFGLAAGELFF	TGTGCCAGCAGTTTTTCCTTCGGACTAGCAGCCGGGGAGCTGTTTTTT
.	.	TRBV5-1	TRBJ1-1	CASISLEGGRTEAFF	TGCGCCAGCATCAGCTTGGAGGGGGGGCGGACTGAAGCTTTCTTT
.	few	TRBV5-1	TRBJ2-7	CASSLGQDSYEQYF	TGCGCCAGCAGCTTGGGACAGGACTCCTACGAGCAGTACTTC
TRBD2	many	TRBV20-1	TRBJ2-1	CSARPRLAGGNEQFF	TGCAGTGCTAGGCCCCGACTAGCGGGGGGAAATGAGCAGTTCTTC
.	.	TRBV7-2	TRBJ2-2	CASSLAGQTGGELFF	TGTGCCAGCAGCTTAGCTGGGCAAACCGGCGGGGAGCTGTTTTTT
.	.	TRBV2	TRBJ2-1	CASTGTSHRINSFF	TGTGCCAGCACCGGGACTTCCCACCGGATCAATTCGTTCTTC